Listed here are 21 T cell receptor beta chains from one sample, sequenced in a study of OX40 agonist ivuxolimab in advanced cancers. Repertoires were generated with immunoSEQ multiplex PCR, while TCRdb's copy carries only in-frame clones and drops some. The table has 95,000 to 100,000 clones, around 85% seen once. The sample consisted of CD4+ or CD8+ T cells sorted from blood, taken in a trial of the OX40 agonist ivuxolimab. These TCRs come from an adult with an advanced solid tumor such as melanoma, head and neck, liver or kidney cancer.

J is TRBJ2-3 and V is TRBV7-2; TRBD1 agrees at 9 bases. Germline V gene data show CDR1 as SGHTA and CDR2 as FQGNSA. V gave up 0 bases and J gave up 3 bases; unmatched junction bases: 4. This CDR3 has 16 residues. CDR3 loop: CASSLAGTGITDTQYF. CDR3 bases: TGTGCCAGCAGCTTAGCCGGGACAGGGATAACAGATACGCAGTATTTT.

This clone was picked up one time. This chain links TRBV29-1 with TRBJ2-3; 11 bases are a match to TRBD1. The germline V gene encodes CDR1 SQVTM and CDR2 ANQGSEA. V shed 5 bases and J 1 base; nucleotides not matched to a gene: 2. The CDR3 sequence is 14 residues long. CDR3: CSVRTGGRTDTQYF. The CDR3, as DNA: TGCAGCGTTAGGACAGGGGGCCGCACAGATACGCAGTATTTT.

The CDR3 protein is CASTGTDLGQPQHF. DNA of the CDR3: TGCGCCAGCACTGGGACAGACCTCGGTCAGCCCCAGCATTTT. This chain links TRBV10-2 with TRBJ1-5; 7 bases fit TRBD1. V gave up 7 bases and J gave up 6 bases; unmatched junction bases: 9. This CDR3 has 14 amino acids. Germline V gene lookup returns CDR1 WSHSY and CDR2 SAAADI.

The rearrangement joins TRBV19 to TRBJ2-2, with a possible D match to TRBD2 (6 bases). Trimming stripped 7 bases from V and 1 base from J, with 10 bases between. This CDR3 comprises 14 residues. Germline CDR1 LNHDA, CDR2 SQIVND (reference sequence). In DNA form, the CDR3 reads TGTGCCAGTACCCGGGACTGGAACACCGGGGAGCTGTTTTTT. Its translation is CASTRDWNTGELFF.

The CDR3 loop is CASSYRGQETQYF. The CDR3 DNA follows: TGTGCCAGCAGTTACAGGGGGCAAGAGACCCAGTACTTC. The chain joins TRBV6-5 to TRBJ2-5; tentative D call: TRBD1 (6 bases). Trimming stripped 2 bases from V and 2 bases from J, with 6 bases between. Germline V gene sequence: CDR1 MNHEY, CDR2 SVGAGI. The CDR3 has 13 amino acids.

In its sample, this clone was seen a few times. The J gene is TRBJ2-1, the V gene TRBV7-9, with a weak D call TRBD2 (7 bases). V lost 3 bases to trimming and J lost 8 bases, with 14 bases between them. The CDR3 has 14 residues. Germline lookup yields CDR1 SEHNR and CDR2 FQNEAQ (reference sequence). The CDR3 DNA reads TGTGCCAGCAGCTTTAAGGGGGGGCCCCATGAGCAGTTCTTC. Protein: CASSFKGGPHEQFF.

This chain links TRBV9 with TRBJ2-5; 9 bases are shared with TRBD2. V was pared by 3 bases and J by 3 bases, with 6 bases of the junction left unmatched. The CDR3 has 15 residues. Germline V CDR1 and CDR2: SGDLS, YYNGEE. CDR3: CASSASGGFEETQYF. For the CDR3, the DNA is TGTGCCAGCAGCGCCAGCGGGGGGTTTGAAGAGACCCAGTACTTC.

This chain links TRBV30 with TRBJ1-2; possibly TRBD1 for D (5 bases). This CDR3 contains 15 residues. Germline loops: CDR1 GTSNPN, CDR2 SVGIG (reference sequence). V lost 7 bases to trimming and J lost 4 bases, with 22 bases between them. The DNA for the CDR3 is TGTGCCTCCAAGAGGAGGGCGGGGACCATCTATGGCTACACCTTC. This gives the protein CASKRRAGTIYGYTF.

This clone was seen a handful of times. The gene calls are TRBV7-9 and TRBJ1-2; 9 bases align to TRBD1. The CDR3 totals 12 residues. Germline V lookup: CDR1 SEHNR, CDR2 FQNEAQ (reference sequence). Losses at the gene ends were 5 bases for V and 7 bases for J; bases not matched to a gene: 2. CDR3 DNA: TGTGCCAGCAGCCTGGACAGGGGTGGCTACACCTTC. Translated, it gives CASSLDRGGYTF.

CDR3 in DNA: TGTGCCAGCAGCTTAATAGGGGGCAGAAGCACAGATACGCAGTATTTT. Its protein product is CASSLIGGRSTDTQYF. This sequence joins TRBV11-2 and TRBJ2-3; 7 nucleotides match TRBD1. The germline gives CDR1 SGHAT, CDR2 FQNNGV. The V segment lost 2 bases and the J segment 0 bases; nucleotides outside the gene matches: 5. The CDR3 is made up of 16 amino acids.

V and J are TRBV19 and TRBJ2-1; weak D call: TRBD2 (5 bases). This CDR3 has 16 residues. Germline-derived CDR1 and CDR2 are LNHDA and SQIVND (reference sequence). Trimming removed 3 bases from V and 0 bases from J, with 12 bases in between. The CDR3 nucleotides are TGTGCCAGTAGTATTGACGGACTGAGCTCCTACAATGAGCAGTTCTTC. It specifies CASSIDGLSSYNEQFF.

The chain has TRBV2 and TRBJ2-5; D may be TRBD1 (8 bases). CDR3 length: 15 amino acids. Germline CDR1 reads SNHLY; CDR2 reads FYNNEI. V lost 0 bases and J lost 7, with 15 bases in between. In DNA form, the CDR3 reads TGTGCCAGCAGTGAAGCCCCAGGGGGCGGGGGGACCCAGTACTTC. Translating it yields CASSEAPGGGGTQYF. The full variable domain, rest sourced from reference TRBV2 and TRBJ2-5, is EPEVTQTPSHQVTQMGQEVILRCVPISNHLYFYWYRQILGQKVEFLVSFYNNEISEKSEIFDDQFSVERPDGSNFTLKIRSTKLEDSAMYFCASSEAPGGGGTQYFGPGTRLLVL.

The V gene is TRBV11-2, the J gene TRBJ2-1; 10 bases line up with TRBD2. Per the germline V gene, CDR1 is SGHAT and CDR2 is FQNNGV. V lost 2 bases to trimming and J lost 12 bases; unmatched junction nucleotides: 4. The CDR3 is made up of 13 amino acids. The CDR3 nucleotides are TGTGCCAGCAGCTTAAGCGGGGGGGCGTGGCAGTTCTTC. Translating it yields CASSLSGGAWQFF.

V usage is TRBV7-2 and J usage is TRBJ2-7, with D perhaps matching TRBD2 (5 bases). Trimming cost V 5 bases and J 3 bases, with 14 bases left between them. The CDR3 covers 14 residues. In germline, CDR1 is SGHTA, CDR2 FQGNSA. CDR3 DNA: TGTGCCAGCAGCGCTAAGGTAGGGAGCTACGAGCAGTACTTC. It codes for CASSAKVGSYEQYF.

The chain has TRBV6-5 and TRBJ2-4, with 9 bases aligning to TRBD2. Germline trimming cut 7 bases from V and 1 base from J; bases unmatched to any gene: 5. Germline V gene data show CDR1 as MNHEY and CDR2 as SVGAGI. CDR3 size: 15 residues. The CDR3 sequence: CASNAGGPAKNIQYF. The CDR3 DNA sequence: TGTGCCAGCAATGCGGGAGGGCCGGCCAAAAACATTCAGTACTTC.

The J gene is TRBJ1-1, the V gene TRBV6-5; D perhaps matches TRBD1 (6 bases). CDR3 length: 14 residues. The germline V and J ends were trimmed by 10 bases and 2 bases, with 17 bases remaining between them. In germline, CDR1 is MNHEY, CDR2 SVGAGI. CDR3 protein: CATTPTGPNTEAFF. The CDR3 nucleotides are TGTGCCACTACCCCGACAGGCCCTAACACTGAAGCTTTCTTT.

The V gene is TRBV7-2, the J gene TRBJ2-1; 9 nucleotides line up with TRBD2. V gave up 5 bases and J gave up 7 bases; unmatched junction bases: 12. Germline assignment: CDR1 SGHTA and CDR2 FQGNSA. The CDR3 has 16 amino acids. Here the CDR3 reads CASSAPGLAPGNEQFF. The CDR3 DNA follows: TGTGCCAGCAGCGCGCCGGGACTAGCCCCTGGGAATGAGCAGTTCTTC.

In its sample, this clone was seen once. The rearrangement uses TRBV6-1 and TRBJ1-1; D gene unclear. The CDR3 length is 12 residues. CDR1 and CDR2 (germline): MNHNS, SASEGT. V lost 6 bases and J 6 bases, leaving 11 bases between the germline ends. CDR3 sequence: CASRRGGSEAFF. The CDR3 nucleotides read TGTGCCAGCAGGAGAGGAGGATCTGAAGCTTTCTTT.

V is TRBV5-1 and J is TRBJ1-2; TRBD1 agrees at 9 bases. The CDR3 is 13 amino acids. Germline V gene lookup returns CDR1 SGHRS and CDR2 YFSETQ. The V gene end was trimmed by 5 bases and the J gene end by 8 bases; junction bases not matched to a gene: 7. CDR3 sequence (DNA): TGCGCCAGCAGTTCCGGGACAGGGTGGGGCTACACCTTC. Protein sequence: CASSSGTGWGYTF.

This clone showed up just once. The V call is TRBV14, the J call TRBJ2-7; no clear D. The germline V gene has CDR1 SGHDN and CDR2 FVKESK. The V end lost 1 base, the J end lost 9 bases, and 13 bases lay between the germline ends. The CDR3 has 13 amino acids. In DNA form, the CDR3 reads TGTGCCAGCAGCCAAGGCGCCGCTCTGGGGCAGTACTTC. Translating gives CASSQGAALGQYF.

V gene TRBV7-9 combines with J gene TRBJ2-7, with 10 bases matching TRBD1. The length of the CDR3 is 15 residues. In germline, CDR1 is SEHNR, CDR2 FQNEAQ (reference sequence). Germline trimming cut 5 bases from V and 4 bases from J; bases unmatched to any gene: 8. CDR3 nucleotide sequence: TGTGCCAGCAGCACCCGGCGGACAGGGGGATACGAGCAGTACTTC. It is translated as CASSTRRTGGYEQYF.